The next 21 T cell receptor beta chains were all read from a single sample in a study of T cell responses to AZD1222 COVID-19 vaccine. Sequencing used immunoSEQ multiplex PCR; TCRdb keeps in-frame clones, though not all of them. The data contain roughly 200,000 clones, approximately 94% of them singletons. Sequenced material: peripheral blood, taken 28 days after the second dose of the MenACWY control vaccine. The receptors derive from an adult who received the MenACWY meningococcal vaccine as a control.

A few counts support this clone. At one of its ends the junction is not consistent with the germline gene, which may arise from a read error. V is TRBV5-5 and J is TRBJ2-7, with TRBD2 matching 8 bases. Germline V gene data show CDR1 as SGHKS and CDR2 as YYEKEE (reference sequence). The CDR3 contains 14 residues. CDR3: CASNLPSGSYEQYF. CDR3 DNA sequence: TGTGCCAGCAACTTGCCAAGCGGGAGCTACGAGCAGTACTTC. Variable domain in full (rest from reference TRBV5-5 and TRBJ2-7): DAGVTQSPTHLIKTRGQQVTLRCSPISGHKSVSWYQQVLGQGPQFIFQYYEKEERGRGNFPDRFSARQFPNYSSELNVNALLLGDSALYLCASNLPSGSYEQYFGPGTRLTVT.

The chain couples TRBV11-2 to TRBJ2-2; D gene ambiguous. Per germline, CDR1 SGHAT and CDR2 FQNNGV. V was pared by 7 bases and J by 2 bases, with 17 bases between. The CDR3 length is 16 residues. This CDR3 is CASTLMRLANTGELFF. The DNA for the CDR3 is TGTGCCAGCACCCTCATGAGACTCGCTAACACCGGGGAGCTGTTTTTT.

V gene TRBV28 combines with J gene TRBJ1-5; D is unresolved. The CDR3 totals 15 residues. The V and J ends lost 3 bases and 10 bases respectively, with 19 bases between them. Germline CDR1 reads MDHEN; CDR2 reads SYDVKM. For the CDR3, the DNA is TGTGCCAGCAGTTTTTACAGAAGGGCGAATCTTCCCCAGCATTTT. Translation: CASSFYRRANLPQHF. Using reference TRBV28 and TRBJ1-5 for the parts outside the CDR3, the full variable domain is DVKVTQSSRYLVKRTGEKVFLECVQDMDHENMFWYRQDPGLGLRLIYFSYDVKMKEKGDIPEGYSVSREKKERFSLILESASTNQTSMYLCASSFYRRANLPQHFGDGTRLSIL.

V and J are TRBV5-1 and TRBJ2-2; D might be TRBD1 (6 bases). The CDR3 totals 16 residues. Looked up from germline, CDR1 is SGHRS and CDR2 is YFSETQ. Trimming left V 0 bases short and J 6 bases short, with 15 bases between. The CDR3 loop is CASSLGGPPSPGELFF. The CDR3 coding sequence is TGCGCCAGCAGCTTGGGGGGGCCCCCCAGCCCCGGGGAGCTGTTTTTT.

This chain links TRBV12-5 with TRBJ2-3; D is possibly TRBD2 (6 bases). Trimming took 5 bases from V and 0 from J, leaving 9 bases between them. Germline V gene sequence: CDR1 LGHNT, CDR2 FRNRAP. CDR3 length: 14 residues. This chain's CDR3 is CASGAGTSTDTQYF. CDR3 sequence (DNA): TGTGCTAGTGGTGCGGGAACCAGCACAGATACGCAGTATTTT.

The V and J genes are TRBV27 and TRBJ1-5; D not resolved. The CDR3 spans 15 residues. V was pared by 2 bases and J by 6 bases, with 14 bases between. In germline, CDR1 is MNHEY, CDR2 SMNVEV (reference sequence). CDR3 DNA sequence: TGTGCCAGCAGTTTAATCGGCCATCAAAGTCAGCCCCAGCATTTT. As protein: CASSLIGHQSQPQHF.

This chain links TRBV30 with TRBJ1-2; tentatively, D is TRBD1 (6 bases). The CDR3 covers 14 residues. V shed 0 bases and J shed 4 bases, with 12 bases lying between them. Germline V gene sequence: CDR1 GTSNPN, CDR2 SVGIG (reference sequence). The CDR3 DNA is TGTGCCTGGAGTGTCGGAGGGGGGTCCTATGGCTACACCTTC. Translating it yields CAWSVGGGSYGYTF.

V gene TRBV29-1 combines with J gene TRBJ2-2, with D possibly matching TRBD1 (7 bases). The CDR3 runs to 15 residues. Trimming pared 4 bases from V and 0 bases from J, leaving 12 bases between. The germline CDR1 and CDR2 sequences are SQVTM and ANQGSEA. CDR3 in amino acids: CSVAQGGSNTGELFF. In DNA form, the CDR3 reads TGCAGCGTTGCCCAGGGGGGATCGAACACCGGGGAGCTGTTTTTT.

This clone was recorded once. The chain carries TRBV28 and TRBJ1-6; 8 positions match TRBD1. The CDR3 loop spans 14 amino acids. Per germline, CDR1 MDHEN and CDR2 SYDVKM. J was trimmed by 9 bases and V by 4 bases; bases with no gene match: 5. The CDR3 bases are TGTGCCAGCAGTTCGAGACAGGGGTCTTCACCCCTCCACTTT. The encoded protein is CASSSRQGSSPLHF.

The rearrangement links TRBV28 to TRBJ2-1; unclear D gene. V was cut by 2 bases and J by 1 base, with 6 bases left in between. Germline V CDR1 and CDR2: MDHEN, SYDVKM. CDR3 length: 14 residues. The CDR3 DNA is TGTGCCAGCAGTTTAGGGCAGTCCTACAATGAGCAGTTCTTC. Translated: CASSLGQSYNEQFF.

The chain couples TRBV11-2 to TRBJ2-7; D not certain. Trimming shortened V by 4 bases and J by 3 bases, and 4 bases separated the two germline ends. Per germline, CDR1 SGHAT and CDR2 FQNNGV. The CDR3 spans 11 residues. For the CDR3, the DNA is TGTGCCAGCAGCTCGTACTACGAGCAGTACTTC. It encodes CASSSYYEQYF.

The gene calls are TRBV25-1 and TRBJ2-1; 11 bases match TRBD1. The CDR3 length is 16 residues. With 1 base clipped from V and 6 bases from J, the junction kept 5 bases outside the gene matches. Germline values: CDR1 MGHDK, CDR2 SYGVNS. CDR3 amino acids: CASSESLGTGGNEQFF. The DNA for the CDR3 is TGTGCCAGCAGTGAATCTTTGGGGACAGGGGGCAATGAGCAGTTCTTC.

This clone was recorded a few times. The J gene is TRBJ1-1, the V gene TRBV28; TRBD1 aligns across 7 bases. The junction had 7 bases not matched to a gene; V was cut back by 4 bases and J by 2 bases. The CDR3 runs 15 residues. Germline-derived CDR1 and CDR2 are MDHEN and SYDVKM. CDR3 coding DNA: TGTGCCAGCAGTTCCTATGGACAGGCAAACACTGAAGCTTTCTTT. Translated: CASSSYGQANTEAFF.

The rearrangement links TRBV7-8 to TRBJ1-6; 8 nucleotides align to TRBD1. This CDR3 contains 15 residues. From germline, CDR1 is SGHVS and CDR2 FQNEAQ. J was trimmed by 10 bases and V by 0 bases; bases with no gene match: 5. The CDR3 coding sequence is TGTGCCAGCAGCTTAGCGCTCCAGGGGGCCTCACCCCTCCACTTT. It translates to CASSLALQGASPLHF.

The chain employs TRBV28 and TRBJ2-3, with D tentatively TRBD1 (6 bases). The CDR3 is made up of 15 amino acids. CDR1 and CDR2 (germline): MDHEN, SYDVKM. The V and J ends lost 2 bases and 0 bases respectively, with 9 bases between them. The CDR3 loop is CASSLGGLSTDTQYF. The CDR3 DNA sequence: TGTGCCAGCAGTTTAGGGGGCCTTAGCACAGATACGCAGTATTTT.

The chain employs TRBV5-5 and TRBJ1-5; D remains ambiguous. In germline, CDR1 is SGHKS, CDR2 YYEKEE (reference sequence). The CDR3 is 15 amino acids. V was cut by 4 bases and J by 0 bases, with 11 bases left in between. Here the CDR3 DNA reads TGTGCCAGCAGCCCGACCGCCGGTAGCAATCAGCCCCAGCATTTT. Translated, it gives CASSPTAGSNQPQHF.

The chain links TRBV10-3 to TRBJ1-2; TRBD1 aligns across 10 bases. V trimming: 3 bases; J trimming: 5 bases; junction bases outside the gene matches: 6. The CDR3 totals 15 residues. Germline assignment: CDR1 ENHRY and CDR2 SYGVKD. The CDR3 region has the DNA TGTGCCATCAGTGAAGACAGGGGGCAGCGATATGGCTACACCTTC. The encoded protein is CAISEDRGQRYGYTF.

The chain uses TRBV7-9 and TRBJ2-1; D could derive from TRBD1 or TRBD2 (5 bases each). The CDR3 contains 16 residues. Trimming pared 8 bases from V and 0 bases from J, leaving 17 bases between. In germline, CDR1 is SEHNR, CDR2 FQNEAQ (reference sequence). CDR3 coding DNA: TGTGCCAGCGGGACCAGTGGAACAAGCTCCTACAATGAGCAGTTCTTC. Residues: CASGTSGTSSYNEQFF.

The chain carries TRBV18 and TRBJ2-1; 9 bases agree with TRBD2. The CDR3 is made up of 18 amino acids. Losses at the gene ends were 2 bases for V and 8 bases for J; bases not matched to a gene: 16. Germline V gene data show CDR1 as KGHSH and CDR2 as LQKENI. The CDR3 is CASSPSLGASGKSDEQFF. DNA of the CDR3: TGTGCCAGCTCACCATCATTAGGGGCTAGCGGGAAGTCTGATGAGCAGTTCTTC. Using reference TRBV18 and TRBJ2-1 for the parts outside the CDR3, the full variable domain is NAGVMQNPRHLVRRRGQEARLRCSPMKGHSHVYWYRQLPEEGLKFMVYLQKENIIDESGMPKERFSAEFPKEGPSILRIQQVVRGDSAAYFCASSPSLGASGKSDEQFFGPGTRLTVL.

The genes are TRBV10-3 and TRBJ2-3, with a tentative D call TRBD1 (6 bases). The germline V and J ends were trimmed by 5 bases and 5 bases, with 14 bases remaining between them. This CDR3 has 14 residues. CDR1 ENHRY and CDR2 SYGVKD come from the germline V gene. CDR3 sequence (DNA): TGTGCCATCAGTCCGGAGACAGGTGGAGATACGCAGTATTTT. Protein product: CAISPETGGDTQYF.

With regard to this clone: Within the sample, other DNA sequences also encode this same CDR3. CDR3 region: CASSLDSYGYTF. CDR3 DNA sequence: TGTGCCAGCAGCCTAGACTCTTATGGCTACACCTTC. V and J are TRBV7-9 and TRBJ1-2; D not resolved. CDR1 SEHNR and CDR2 FQNEAQ come from the germline V gene (reference sequence). V gave up 5 bases and J gave up 5 bases, with 9 bases separating them. The CDR3 has 12 amino acids.